The present TCR beta chain was sequenced within a study of blood T cell repertoires in COVID-19. For the study at large: Acute-phase and convalescent COVID-19 samples originated in the United States, Italy and Spain. Nucleic acid was either cDNA or gDNA, and it came from T cells, B-cell-depleted T cells, or PBMCs.

Authors' methods: Cell counts per sample came from amplifying reference gene primers. Sequencing used immunoSEQ multiplex PCR; TCRdb keeps in-frame clones, though not all of them. That table supplies the V and J calls and clone size; D and trimming were determined from the DNA. In the table there are 270,000 or so clones, more than 80% of which are singletons. This CDR3 contains 12 residues. The germline V and J ends were trimmed by 5 bases and 8 bases, with 12 bases remaining between them. The germline V gene has CDR1 LNHDA and CDR2 SQIVND (reference sequence). Specimen: peripheral blood. The clonotype originates from a woman aged 30 to 39 with active or convalescent COVID-19. This chain uses TRBV19 with TRBJ1-1; D is undetermined. Here the CDR3 reads CASSGLNKEAFF. The CDR3 nucleotides are TGTGCCAGTAGTGGGCTAAACAAAGAAGCTTTCTTT.